Sequencing of this T cell receptor (beta chain) was carried out in a study of blood T cell repertoires in COVID-19. The wider study: From the United States, Italy and Spain came samples of acute and convalescent COVID-19. Sample material is recorded as cDNA or gDNA derived from T cells, B-cell-depleted T cells, or PBMCs.

The CDR3 spans 12 residues. Germline lookup yields CDR1 MNHEY and CDR2 SMNVEV (reference sequence). Losses at the gene ends were 6 bases for V and 5 bases for J; bases not matched to a gene: 2. In the original processing: By means of reference gene primer amplification, nucleated cell counts were estimated. Method: immunoSEQ multiplex PCR; TCRdb's copy keeps in-frame clones and lacks some. Clone size and V and J calls were adopted from that table, with D and trimming inferred from the DNA. Of some 200,000 clones listed, 86% are singletons. The rearrangement links TRBV27 to TRBJ2-7; 9 nucleotides line up with TRBD1. The sample consisted of peripheral blood. This TCR was sampled from a woman between 50 and 59 years old with acute or convalescent COVID-19. CDR3 amino acids: CASRDRGNEQYF. In nucleotides, the CDR3 is TGTGCCAGCAGGGACAGGGGCAACGAGCAGTACTTC.